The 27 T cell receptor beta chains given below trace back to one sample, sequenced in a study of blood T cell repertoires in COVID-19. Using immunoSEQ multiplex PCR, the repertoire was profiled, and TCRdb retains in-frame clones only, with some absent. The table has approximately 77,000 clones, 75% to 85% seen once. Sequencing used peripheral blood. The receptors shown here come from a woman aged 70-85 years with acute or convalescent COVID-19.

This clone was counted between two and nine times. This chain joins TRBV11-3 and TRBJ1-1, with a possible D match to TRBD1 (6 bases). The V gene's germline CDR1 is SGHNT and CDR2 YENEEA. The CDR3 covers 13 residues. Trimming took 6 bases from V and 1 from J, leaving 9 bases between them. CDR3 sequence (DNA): TGTGCCAGCAGGTCGACAGGGAACACTGAAGCTTTCTTT. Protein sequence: CASRSTGNTEAFF. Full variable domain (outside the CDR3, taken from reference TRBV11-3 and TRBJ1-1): EAGVVQSPRYKIIEKKQPVAFWCNPISGHNTLYWYLQNLGQGPELLIRYENEEAVDDSQLPKDRFSAERLKGVDSTLKIQPAELGDSAVYLCASRSTGNTEAFFGQGTRLTVV.

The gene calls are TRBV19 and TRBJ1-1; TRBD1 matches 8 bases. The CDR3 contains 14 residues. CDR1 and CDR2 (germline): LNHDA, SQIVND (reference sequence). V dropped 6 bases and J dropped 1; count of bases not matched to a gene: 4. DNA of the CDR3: TGTGCCAGTAGACACAGGGGGGGGAACACTGAAGCTTTCTTT. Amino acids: CASRHRGGNTEAFF.

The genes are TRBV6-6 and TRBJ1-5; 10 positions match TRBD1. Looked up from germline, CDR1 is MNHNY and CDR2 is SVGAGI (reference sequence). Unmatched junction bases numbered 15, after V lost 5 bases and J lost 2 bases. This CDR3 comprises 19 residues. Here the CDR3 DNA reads TGTGCCAGCAGTCCGTACCGGGACAGGGGCGGAGGGGGCAATCAGCCCCAGCATTTT. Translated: CASSPYRDRGGGGNQPQHF.

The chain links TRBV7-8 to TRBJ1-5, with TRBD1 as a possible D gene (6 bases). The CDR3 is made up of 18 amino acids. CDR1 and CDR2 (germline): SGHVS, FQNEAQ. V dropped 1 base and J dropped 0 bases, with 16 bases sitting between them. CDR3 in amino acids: CASSLDSGGSYSNQPQHF. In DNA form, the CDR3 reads TGTGCCAGCAGCTTAGATTCGGGGGGCTCATATAGCAATCAGCCCCAGCATTTT.

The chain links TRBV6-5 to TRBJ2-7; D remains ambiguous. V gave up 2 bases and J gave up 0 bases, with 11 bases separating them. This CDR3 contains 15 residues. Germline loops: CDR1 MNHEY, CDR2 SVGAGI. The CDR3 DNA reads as TGTGCCAGCAGTTACCGGCCAAGGAGCTCCTACGAGCAGTACTTC. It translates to CASSYRPRSSYEQYF.

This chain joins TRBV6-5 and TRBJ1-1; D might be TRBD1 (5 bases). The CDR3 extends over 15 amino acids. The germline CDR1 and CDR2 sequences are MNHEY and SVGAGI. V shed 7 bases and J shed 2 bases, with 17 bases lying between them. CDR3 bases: TGTGCCAGCACGAAGCGGGGCGTTCTTAACACTGAAGCTTTCTTT. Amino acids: CASTKRGVLNTEAFF.

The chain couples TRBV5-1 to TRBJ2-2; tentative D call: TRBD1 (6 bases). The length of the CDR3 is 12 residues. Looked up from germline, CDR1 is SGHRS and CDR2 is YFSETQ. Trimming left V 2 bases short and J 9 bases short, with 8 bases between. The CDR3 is CASSLQGRELFF. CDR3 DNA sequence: TGCGCCAGCAGCTTACAGGGTAGGGAGCTGTTTTTT.

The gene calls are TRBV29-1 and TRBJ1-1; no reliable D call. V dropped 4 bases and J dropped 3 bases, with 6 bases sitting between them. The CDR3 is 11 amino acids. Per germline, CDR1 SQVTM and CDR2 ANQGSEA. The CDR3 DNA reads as TGCAGCGTTGTAACTTACACTGAAGCTTTCTTT. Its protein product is CSVVTYTEAFF.

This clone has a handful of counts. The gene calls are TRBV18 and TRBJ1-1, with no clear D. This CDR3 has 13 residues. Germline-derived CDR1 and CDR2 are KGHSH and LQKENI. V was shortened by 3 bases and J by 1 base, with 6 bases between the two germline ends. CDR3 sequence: CASSPRGNTEAFF. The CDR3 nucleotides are TGTGCCAGCTCACCCCGGGGGAACACTGAAGCTTTCTTT.

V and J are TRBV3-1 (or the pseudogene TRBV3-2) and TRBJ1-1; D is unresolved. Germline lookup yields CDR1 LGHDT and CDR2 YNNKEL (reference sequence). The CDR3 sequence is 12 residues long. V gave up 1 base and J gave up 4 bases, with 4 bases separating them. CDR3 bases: TGTGCCAGCAGCCAAGTGGCCACTGAAGCTTTCTTT. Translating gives CASSQVATEAFF.

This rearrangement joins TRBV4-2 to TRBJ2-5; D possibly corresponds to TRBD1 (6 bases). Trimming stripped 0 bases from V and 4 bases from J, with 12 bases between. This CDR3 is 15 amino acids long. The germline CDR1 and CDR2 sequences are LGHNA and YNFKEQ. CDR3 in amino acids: CASSQDPSGVETQYF. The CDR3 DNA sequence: TGTGCCAGCAGCCAAGATCCCTCAGGGGTAGAGACCCAGTACTTC.

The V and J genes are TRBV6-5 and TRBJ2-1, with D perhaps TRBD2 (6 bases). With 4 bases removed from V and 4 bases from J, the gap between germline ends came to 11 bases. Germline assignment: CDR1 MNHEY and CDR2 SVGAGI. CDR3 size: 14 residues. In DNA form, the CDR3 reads TGTGCCAGCAGTTCCAGCGGGTCGTACAATGAGCAGTTCTTC. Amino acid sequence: CASSSSGSYNEQFF.

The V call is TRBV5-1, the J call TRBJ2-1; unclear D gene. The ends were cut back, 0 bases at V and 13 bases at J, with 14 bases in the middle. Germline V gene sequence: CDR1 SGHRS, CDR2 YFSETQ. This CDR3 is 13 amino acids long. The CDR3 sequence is CASSLGADPNQFF. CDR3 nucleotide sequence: TGCGCCAGCAGCTTGGGGGCAGACCCGAATCAGTTCTTC. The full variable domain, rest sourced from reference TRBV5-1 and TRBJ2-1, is KAGVTQTPRYLIKTRGQQVTLSCSPISGHRSVSWYQQTPGQGLQFLFEYFSETQRNKGNFPGRFSGRQFSNSRSEMNVSTLELGDSALYLCASSLGADPNQFFGPGTRLTVL.

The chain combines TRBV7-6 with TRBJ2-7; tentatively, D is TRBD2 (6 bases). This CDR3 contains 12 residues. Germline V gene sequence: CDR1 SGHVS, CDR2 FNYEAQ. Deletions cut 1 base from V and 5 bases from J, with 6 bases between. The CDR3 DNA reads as TGTGCCAGCAGCTTAGGGGGGGACGAGCAGTACTTC. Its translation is CASSLGGDEQYF. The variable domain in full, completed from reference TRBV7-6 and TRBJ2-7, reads GAGVSQSPRYKVTKRGQDVALRCDPISGHVSLYWYRQALGQGPEFLTYFNYEAQQDKSGLPNDRFSAERPEGSISTLTIQRTEQRDSAMYRCASSLGGDEQYFGPGTRLTVT.

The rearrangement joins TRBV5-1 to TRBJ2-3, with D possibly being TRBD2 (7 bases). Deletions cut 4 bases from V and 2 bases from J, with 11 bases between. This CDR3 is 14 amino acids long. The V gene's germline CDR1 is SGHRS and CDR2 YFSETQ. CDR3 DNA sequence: TGCGCCAGCAGCCCCGGGGGGCCCACAGATACGCAGTATTTT. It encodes CASSPGGPTDTQYF.

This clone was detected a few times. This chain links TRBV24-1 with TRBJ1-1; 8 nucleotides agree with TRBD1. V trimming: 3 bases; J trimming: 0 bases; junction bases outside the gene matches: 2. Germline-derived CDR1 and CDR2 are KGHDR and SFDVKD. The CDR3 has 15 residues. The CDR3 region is CATSDDRGMNTEAFF. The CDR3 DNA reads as TGTGCCACCAGTGATGACAGGGGAATGAACACTGAAGCTTTCTTT.

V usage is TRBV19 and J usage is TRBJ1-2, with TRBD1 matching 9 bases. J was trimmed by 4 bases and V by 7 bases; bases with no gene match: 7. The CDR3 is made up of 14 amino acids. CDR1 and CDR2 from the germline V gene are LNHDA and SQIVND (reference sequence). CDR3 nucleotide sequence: TGTGCCAGTAAACCTGACAGGGGGGGCTATGGCTACACCTTC. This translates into CASKPDRGGYGYTF.

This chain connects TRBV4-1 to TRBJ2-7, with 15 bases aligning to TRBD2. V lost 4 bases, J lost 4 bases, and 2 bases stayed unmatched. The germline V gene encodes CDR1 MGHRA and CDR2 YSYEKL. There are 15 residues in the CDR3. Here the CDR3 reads CASSPGLAGGYEQYF. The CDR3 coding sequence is TGCGCCAGCAGCCCTGGACTAGCGGGGGGGTACGAGCAGTACTTC.

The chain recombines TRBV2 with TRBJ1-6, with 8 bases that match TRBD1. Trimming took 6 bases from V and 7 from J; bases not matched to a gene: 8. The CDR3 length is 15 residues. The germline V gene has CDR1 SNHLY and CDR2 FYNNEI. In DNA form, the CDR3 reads TGTGCCAGCAGCGCGCAGGGGGCGGGAAATTCACCCCTCCACTTT. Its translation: CASSAQGAGNSPLHF.

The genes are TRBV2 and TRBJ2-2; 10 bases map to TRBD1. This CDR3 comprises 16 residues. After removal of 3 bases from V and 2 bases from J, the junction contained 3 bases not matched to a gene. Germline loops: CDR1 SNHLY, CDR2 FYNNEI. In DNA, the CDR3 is TGTGCCAGCAGTGACCGGACAGGGGGAAACACCGGGGAGCTGTTTTTT. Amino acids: CASSDRTGGNTGELFF.

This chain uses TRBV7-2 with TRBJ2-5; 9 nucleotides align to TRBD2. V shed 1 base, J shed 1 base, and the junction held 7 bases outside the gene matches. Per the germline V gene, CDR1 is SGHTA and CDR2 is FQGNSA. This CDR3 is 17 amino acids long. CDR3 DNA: TGTGCCAGCAGCTTAGGGGGACTAGCCGGCTTCCAAGAGACCCAGTACTTC. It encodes CASSLGGLAGFQETQYF.

CDR3 sequence: CASSPQRRGHNYGYTF. The CDR3 DNA is TGTGCCAGTAGTCCCCAACGGAGGGGGCATAACTATGGCTACACCTTC. V gene TRBV19 combines with J gene TRBJ1-2, with 7 bases identical to TRBD1. The trim removed 5 bases at V and 1 base at J, leaving 10 bases unmatched. The V gene's germline CDR1 is LNHDA and CDR2 SQIVND (reference sequence). CDR3 length equals 16 residues. The complete variable domain, with remaining parts taken from reference TRBV19 and TRBJ1-2, reads DGGITQSPKYLFRKEGQNVTLSCEQNLNHDAMYWYRQDPGQGLRLIYYSQIVNDFQKGDIAEGYSVSREKKESFPLTVTSAQKNPTAFYLCASSPQRRGHNYGYTFGSGTRLTVV.

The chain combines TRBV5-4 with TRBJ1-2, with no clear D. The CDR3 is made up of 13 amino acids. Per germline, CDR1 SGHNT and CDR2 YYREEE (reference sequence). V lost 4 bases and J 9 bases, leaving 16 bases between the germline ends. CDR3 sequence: CASSPALSGRYTF. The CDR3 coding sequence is TGTGCCAGCAGCCCCGCATTGTCCGGTCGCTACACCTTC. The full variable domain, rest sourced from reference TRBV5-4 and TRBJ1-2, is ETGVTQSPTHLIKTRGQQVTLRCSSQSGHNTVSWYQQALGQGPQFIFQYYREEENGRGNFPPRFSGLQFPNYSSELNVNALELDDSALYLCASSPALSGRYTFGSGTRLTVV.

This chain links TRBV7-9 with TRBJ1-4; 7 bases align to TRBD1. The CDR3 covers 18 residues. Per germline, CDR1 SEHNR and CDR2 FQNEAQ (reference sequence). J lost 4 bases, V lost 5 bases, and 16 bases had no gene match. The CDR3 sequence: CASSNLQQGHNGNEKLFF. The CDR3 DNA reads TGTGCCAGCAGCAATCTACAACAGGGGCACAACGGTAATGAAAAACTGTTTTTT.

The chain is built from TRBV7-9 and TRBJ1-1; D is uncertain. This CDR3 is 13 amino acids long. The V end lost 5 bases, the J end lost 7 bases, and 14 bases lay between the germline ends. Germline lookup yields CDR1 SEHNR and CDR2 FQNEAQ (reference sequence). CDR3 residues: CASSPEGWFEAFF. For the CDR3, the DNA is TGTGCCAGCAGCCCCGAGGGATGGTTTGAAGCTTTCTTT.

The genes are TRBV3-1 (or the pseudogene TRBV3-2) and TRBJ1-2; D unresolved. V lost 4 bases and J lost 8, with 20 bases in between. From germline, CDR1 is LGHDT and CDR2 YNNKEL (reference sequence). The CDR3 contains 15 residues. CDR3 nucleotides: TGTGCCAGCAGCCCACTGGTAGAGGGATATGAGGGCTACACCTTC. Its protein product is CASSPLVEGYEGYTF.

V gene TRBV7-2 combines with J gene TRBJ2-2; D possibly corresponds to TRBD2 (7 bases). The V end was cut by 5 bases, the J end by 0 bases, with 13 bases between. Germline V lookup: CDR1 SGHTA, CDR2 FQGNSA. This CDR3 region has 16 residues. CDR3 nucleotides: TGTGCCAGCAGCCTCGGGGGGCTTTCGAACACCGGGGAGCTGTTTTTT. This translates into CASSLGGLSNTGELFF.